One and the same sample provided the 5 T cell receptor beta chains below, sequenced in a study of immune heterogeneity within non-small cell lung tumors. Bulk tumor genomic DNA served as template, at 550 to 600 ng per sample. Several spatially distant biopsies were obtained per primary tumor intraoperatively. These patients got curative surgery after being newly diagnosed with untreated non-small cell lung cancer. Multiplex PCR with 32 V and 13 J primers amplified TCR beta CDR3. TCRdb re-called the multiplex PCR reads through MiXCR, storing one row per CDR3 protein. The top ten hold 3.5% to 5% of the sample, which has about 15,000 distinct CDR3 sequences, roughly 29% seen once. Sequencing used lung tumor tissue. Source of these receptors: a man between 35 and 55 years old with non-small cell lung cancer.

The sample holds a few counts of this clonotype. The rearrangement uses TRBV6-1 and TRBJ2-1; 8 bases match TRBD2. The V and J ends lost 8 bases and 10 bases, in that order; junction bases with no gene match: 16. This CDR3 has 15 amino acids. Germline CDR1 is MNHNS and CDR2 is SASEGT. The CDR3 protein is CASARGGGLIVEQFF. The CDR3 DNA reads TGTGCCAGCGCCCGGGGGGGGGGTCTCATTGTGGAGCAGTTCTTC.

The chain joins TRBV7-2 to TRBJ1-4; 8 bases are a match to TRBD1. With 5 bases clipped from V and 8 bases from J, the junction kept 10 bases outside the gene matches. The CDR3 is 15 amino acids. Germline V gives CDR1 SGHTA, CDR2 FQGNSA. DNA for the CDR3: TGTGCCAGCAGCGACCCCAGGGGGCTACGGGAAAAACTGTTTTTT. Protein product: CASSDPRGLREKLFF.

This clonotype counts as medium-sized. J is TRBJ2-2 and V is TRBV15, with D unresolved. Germline V CDR1 and CDR2: LNHNV, YYDKDF (reference sequence). The CDR3 length is 13 residues. V lost 1 base, J lost 7 bases, and 7 bases lay in between. This CDR3 is CATSRVAFGELFF. For the CDR3, the DNA is TGTGCCACCAGCAGAGTGGCTTTCGGGGAGCTGTTTTTT.

The chain links TRBV14 to TRBJ1-5; the D gene is possibly TRBD1 (5 bases). V was trimmed by 1 base and J by 0 bases, leaving 25 bases between them. Germline CDR1 reads SGHDN; CDR2 reads FVKESK. The CDR3 loop spans 21 amino acids. CDR3 protein: CASSQVQGRRLPFYSNQPQHF. The CDR3 coding sequence is TGTGCCAGCAGCCAAGTCCAGGGACGTCGTCTCCCCTTTTATAGCAATCAGCCCCAGCATTTT.

In this sample, this clonotype is medium-sized (0.01 to 0.1%). The chain employs TRBV19 and TRBJ1-2, with D unclear. Trimming shortened V by 3 bases and J by 8 bases, and 10 bases separated the two germline ends. The CDR3 runs to 12 residues. The germline gives CDR1 LNHDA, CDR2 SQIVND (reference sequence). The CDR3 bases are TGTGCCAGTAGTATTTCTCGACGGGGCTACACCTTC. Residues: CASSISRRGYTF.